This T cell receptor (beta chain) was profiled in a study of blood T cell repertoires in COVID-19. Germline V CDR1 and CDR2: MNHEY, SVGEGT. Trimming cost V 0 bases and J 4 bases, with 15 bases left between them. The CDR3 is 16 amino acids. Original data processing: Amplified reference gene primers provided the basis for estimating nucleated cell counts. Libraries were prepared by immunoSEQ multiplex PCR; TCRdb keeps only in-frame clonotypes and omits some of them. V and J calls and clone size follow that table, whereas D and trimming were derived from the DNA. The sample has under 450,000 clones, over 80% seen once. Participant ages covered about 18 to 89 years across some 25 US areas. Participants had their cohort set by participant-reported clinical history. Two negative PCRs, clearance, or symptom resolution had been documented for recovered Cohort 3 donors.

The sample was PBMCs or T cells enriched from blood (not recorded which). The TCR comes from a woman in her forties or fifties who had recovered from COVID-19. The chain employs TRBV6-2 or TRBV6-3 and TRBJ1-2, with D perhaps TRBD1 (5 bases). CDR3 sequence reads: CASSYSTGEKIYGYTF. CDR3 nucleotides: TGTGCCAGCAGTTACTCGACGGGGGAGAAAATCTATGGCTACACCTTC.